This T cell receptor beta chain came from a study of cytomegalovirus exposure and HLA in healthy donors. As to this clone: Its antigen is currently unknown.

Germline assignment: CDR1 GTSNPN and CDR2 SVGIG (reference sequence). CDR3 length: 16 amino acids. Trimming at V came to 0 bases and at J to 3 bases, leaving 9 bases not matched to a gene. Primers included in the PCR were 60 Vbeta and 13 Jbeta primers. Clones were sequenced by immunoSEQ multiplex PCR, and TCRdb holds only the in-frame ones, with some missing. This repertoire shows about 140,000 clones, around 80% found once; its top ten account for roughly 2.4%. Broader study findings: The authors later found most CMV-associated TCR beta chains appeared HLA-restricted. A reported reduction in N-insertions relative to the 666-donor mean was seen in an Asian-associated ancestry cluster in a later analysis. Altogether, 170 or so TCR beta chains were recorded as cytomegalovirus-associated. In a later analysis, HLA-associated beta chains showed higher expansion and lower generation probabilities than comparable chains.

This sequence originates from a man over 45 in good health and CMV-seronegative. Sequencing was performed on PBMCs. V usage is TRBV30 and J usage is TRBJ2-7, with 9 bases fitting TRBD1. CDR3 residues: CAWSVSGTGTFYEQYF. The CDR3 DNA follows: TGTGCCTGGAGTGTATCCGGGACAGGGACGTTCTACGAGCAGTACTTC.